This TCR beta chain was captured by sequencing in a study of blood T cell repertoires in COVID-19. Study details: The cDNA or gDNA used as material had been derived from T cells, B-cell-depleted T cells, or PBMCs.

The authors' processing: Reference gene primers were amplified, and this amplification served to estimate nucleated cell counts. Sequencing used immunoSEQ multiplex PCR; TCRdb keeps in-frame clones, though not all of them. The V and J calls and the clone size are those of that table, but D and trimming were determined from the DNA. Of around 300,000 clones detected, 70% to 90% appear once; the ten largest clones hold approximately 5.3%. The length of the CDR3 is 13 residues. Germline values: CDR1 ENHRY, CDR2 SYGVKD. V lost 10 bases to trimming and J lost 4 bases, with 15 bases between them. The chain carries TRBV10-3 and TRBJ2-3; D gene uncertain. The receptor's source is a woman aged 25-40 years who had recovered from COVID-19. The sequenced material came from PBMCs or T cells enriched from blood (not recorded which). This chain's CDR3 is CATGWSPADTQYF. CDR3 DNA: TGTGCCACCGGCTGGAGCCCCGCAGATACGCAGTATTTT.